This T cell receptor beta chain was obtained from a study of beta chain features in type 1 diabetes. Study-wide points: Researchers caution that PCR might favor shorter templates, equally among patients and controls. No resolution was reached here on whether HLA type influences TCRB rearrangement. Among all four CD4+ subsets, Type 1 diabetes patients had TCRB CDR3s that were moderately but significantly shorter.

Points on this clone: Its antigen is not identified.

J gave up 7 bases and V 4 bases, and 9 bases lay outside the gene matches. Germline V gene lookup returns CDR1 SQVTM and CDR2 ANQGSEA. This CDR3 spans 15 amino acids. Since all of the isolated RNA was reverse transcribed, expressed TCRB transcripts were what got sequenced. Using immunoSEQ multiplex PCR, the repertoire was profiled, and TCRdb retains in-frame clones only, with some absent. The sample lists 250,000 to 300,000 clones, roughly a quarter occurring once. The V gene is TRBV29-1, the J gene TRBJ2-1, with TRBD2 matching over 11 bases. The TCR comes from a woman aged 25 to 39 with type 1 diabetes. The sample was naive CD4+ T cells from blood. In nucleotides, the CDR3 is TGCAGCGTTGGCGATAGCGGGAGGGCCTCAAATGAGCAGTTCTTC. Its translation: CSVGDSGRASNEQFF.